What follows are 30 T cell receptor beta chains derived from one specimen sequenced in a study of T cell responses to AZD1222 COVID-19 vaccine. The protocol was immunoSEQ multiplex PCR, while the TCRdb copy is restricted to in-frame clones and leaves out a portion. The table includes roughly 180,000 clones, 92% detected once. This specimen consisted of peripheral blood, obtained 28 days after the second AZD1222 dose. These receptors originate from an adult who received the AZD1222 COVID-19 vaccine.

The chain carries TRBV1 and TRBJ1-1; the DNA was not compared with TRBD1, the D call given in the table. TRBV1 is flagged as a pseudogene. The length of the CDR3 is 17 residues. The CDR3 reads CTSSQDEAGARVTEAFF. CDR3 nucleotide sequence: TGCACCAGCAGCCAAGATGAGGCAGGGGCTCGGGTCACTGAAGCTTTCTTT.

A few counts support this clone. The V gene is TRBV27, the J gene TRBJ2-7; D not resolved. Per the germline V gene, CDR1 is MNHEY and CDR2 is SMNVEV (reference sequence). The CDR3 is 13 amino acids. Between the trimmed V and J ends, which lost 4 bases and 1 base, there was a span of 8 bases. CDR3 region: CASSSSGSYEQYF. Here the CDR3 DNA reads TGTGCCAGCAGTTCGTCCGGGTCCTACGAGCAGTACTTC.

The genes are TRBV30 and TRBJ1-2, with unresolved D. CDR3 size: 13 residues. Trimming cost V 5 bases and J 2 bases, with 12 bases left between them. CDR1 is GTSNPN and CDR2 is SVGIG in the germline V gene (reference sequence). This chain's CDR3 is CAWAGGKNYGYTF. The CDR3, as DNA: TGTGCCTGGGCAGGTGGCAAGAACTATGGCTACACCTTC.

The sample holds one count of this clone. The CDR3 coding sequence is TGTGCCAGCAGTTTGGGAGGGACAGTTATTTACGAGCAGTACTTC. Amino acid sequence: CASSLGGTVIYEQYF. The chain recombines TRBV2 with TRBJ2-7; either TRBD1 or TRBD2 may fit D (7 bases each). Germline CDR1 SNHLY, CDR2 FYNNEI. The length of the CDR3 is 15 residues. Trimming removed 5 bases from V and 4 bases from J, with 18 bases in between.

The gene calls are TRBV7-3 and TRBJ2-3; D may be TRBD1 (5 bases). This CDR3 region has 13 residues. V lost 0 bases and J lost 4, with 5 bases in between. Looked up from germline, CDR1 is SGHTA and CDR2 is FQGTGA. The CDR3 loop is CASSLTGADTQYF. Here the CDR3 DNA reads TGTGCCAGCAGCTTAACAGGGGCAGATACGCAGTATTTT.

This chain links TRBV6-4 with TRBJ2-1; a possible D gene is TRBD1 (6 bases). V lost 0 bases to trimming and J lost 3 bases, with 12 bases between them. Germline V gene data show CDR1 as MRHNA and CDR2 as SNTAGT. The CDR3 spans 16 residues. This CDR3 is CASSDSRTADYNEQFF. The DNA of the CDR3 is TGTGCCAGCAGTGACTCTCGGACAGCAGACTACAATGAGCAGTTCTTC.

The chain is built from TRBV29-1 and TRBJ2-1, with no clear D. The CDR3 spans 11 residues. V gave up 6 bases and J gave up 3 bases, with 6 bases separating them. CDR1 and CDR2 (germline): SQVTM, ANQGSEA. The CDR3 here is CSVLNYNEQFF. CDR3 sequence (DNA): TGCAGCGTCCTAAACTACAATGAGCAGTTCTTC.

The rearrangement links TRBV4-3 to TRBJ2-7, with 7 bases aligning to TRBD2. The V segment lost 2 bases and the J segment 3 bases; nucleotides outside the gene matches: 13. Germline CDR1 is LGHNA and CDR2 is YSLEER. The CDR3 extends over 17 amino acids. The CDR3 sequence is CASSQSPQTSQIYEQYF. In DNA form, the CDR3 reads TGCGCCAGCAGCCAATCCCCCCAGACTAGCCAGATCTACGAGCAGTACTTC.

V and J are TRBV20-1 and TRBJ2-3, with 7 bases matching TRBD2. Unmatched junction bases numbered 3, after V lost 3 bases and J lost 0 bases. Germline CDR1 and CDR2: DFQATT and SNEGSKA (reference sequence). The CDR3 is made up of 14 amino acids. The CDR3 spells CSASGGGSTDTQYF. CDR3 nucleotides: TGCAGTGCTAGTGGGGGGGGTAGCACAGATACGCAGTATTTT.

This clone was detected only a few times. The rearrangement uses TRBV7-2 and TRBJ1-6; maybe TRBD1 (6 bases). Trimming took 1 base from V and 10 from J, leaving 23 bases between them. The germline V gene has CDR1 SGHTA and CDR2 FQGNSA. This CDR3 is 18 amino acids long. Here the CDR3 reads CASSLGIVKGQSYSPLHF. The CDR3 DNA sequence: TGTGCCAGCAGCTTAGGAATTGTTAAGGGACAAAGTTACTCACCCCTCCACTTT.

Only one count was recorded for this clone. The chain employs TRBV6-6 and TRBJ1-5; TRBD1 matches at 10 bases. The trim removed 7 bases at V and 3 bases at J, leaving 6 bases unmatched. Germline CDR1 and CDR2: MNHNY and SVGAGI (reference sequence). This CDR3 contains 15 residues. The CDR3, as DNA: TGTGCCAGCAATCCGGGACAGGGGTCCAATCAGCCCCAGCATTTT. Encoded protein: CASNPGQGSNQPQHF.

J is TRBJ2-3 and V is TRBV2, with D possibly TRBD2 on 6 matching bases. The CDR3 spans 13 residues. V was trimmed by 11 bases and J by 4 bases, leaving 16 bases between them. In germline, CDR1 is SNHLY, CDR2 FYNNEI. The CDR3 loop is CAGRGSLSDTQYF. CDR3 coding DNA: TGTGCCGGGCGGGGCAGTCTTTCAGATACGCAGTATTTT. Complete variable domain (other parts from reference TRBV2 and TRBJ2-3): EPEVTQTPSHQVTQMGQEVILRCVPISNHLYFYWYRQILGQKVEFLVSFYNNEISEKSEIFDDQFSVERPDGSNFTLKIRSTKLEDSAMYFCAGRGSLSDTQYFGPGTRLTVL.

The chain links TRBV13 to TRBJ1-1; D gene unclear. Per the germline V gene, CDR1 is PRHDT and CDR2 is FYEKMQ (reference sequence). The CDR3 runs to 11 residues. Between the trimmed V and J ends, which lost 5 bases and 4 bases, there was a span of 5 bases. CDR3 in amino acids: CASSPSTEAFF. In nucleotides, the CDR3 is TGTGCCAGCAGCCCCTCCACTGAAGCTTTCTTT.

Regarding this clone: This CDR3 is also generated by other DNA sequences in the sample. This rearrangement joins TRBV3-1 (or the pseudogene TRBV3-2) to TRBJ1-3; D perhaps matches TRBD1 (6 bases). From germline, CDR1 is LGHDT and CDR2 YNNKEL (reference sequence). V lost 2 bases and J lost 1, with 6 bases in between. The CDR3 is 14 amino acids. The CDR3 nucleotides read TGTGCCAGCAGCCAAAGGGGGTCTGGAAACACCATATATTTT. Translated: CASSQRGSGNTIYF.

This rearrangement joins TRBV5-4 to TRBJ2-5; perhaps D is TRBD1 or TRBD2 (5 bases each). V dropped 5 bases and J dropped 3 bases, with 11 bases sitting between them. Germline-derived CDR1 and CDR2 are SGHNT and YYREEE (reference sequence). The CDR3 is made up of 13 amino acids. CDR3 protein: CASRWMGEETQYF. DNA for the CDR3: TGTGCCAGCAGATGGATGGGGGAAGAGACCCAGTACTTC.

The CDR3 nucleotides read TGTGCCAGCAGAGGGACCGGGTACAATGAGCAGTTCTTC. Its protein product is CASRGTGYNEQFF. The gene calls are TRBV6-5 and TRBJ2-1; the D gene could be TRBD1 or TRBD2 (5 bases each). Germline-derived CDR1 and CDR2 are MNHEY and SVGAGI. The CDR3 contains 13 residues. Between the trimmed V and J ends, which lost 6 bases and 4 bases, there was a span of 10 bases.

This chain links TRBV11-2 with TRBJ2-1; 9 bases map to TRBD2. This CDR3 spans 16 amino acids. V shed 5 bases, J shed 5 bases, and the junction held 10 bases outside the gene matches. Per germline, CDR1 SGHAT and CDR2 FQNNGV. CDR3 protein: CASSTPTSGYHNEQFF. The CDR3 DNA follows: TGTGCCAGCAGCACCCCGACTAGCGGCTATCACAATGAGCAGTTCTTC.

In DNA form, the CDR3 reads TGTGCCAGCAGTATGGTGCGGGCAGCTTACGAGCAGTACTTC. Translated: CASSMVRAAYEQYF. V is TRBV6-5 and J is TRBJ2-7; D possibly corresponds to TRBD2 (5 bases). Germline CDR1 and CDR2: MNHEY and SVGAGI. The CDR3 runs 14 residues. Trimming cost V 5 bases and J 4 bases, with 15 bases left between them.

This chain joins TRBV2 and TRBJ1-5, with a possible D match to TRBD1 (6 bases). This CDR3 has 15 residues. Between the trimmed V and J ends, which lost 1 base and 2 bases, there was a span of 9 bases. Germline values: CDR1 SNHLY, CDR2 FYNNEI. The CDR3 DNA reads TGTGCCAGCAGTGAAGGGACAGCTGGCAATCAGCCCCAGCATTTT. Its translation: CASSEGTAGNQPQHF.

The chain couples TRBV18 to TRBJ2-7, with TRBD1 matching 7 bases. The CDR3 is 18 amino acids. V trimming: 3 bases; J trimming: 3 bases; junction bases outside the gene matches: 17. Germline V lookup: CDR1 KGHSH, CDR2 LQKENI. CDR3 in amino acids: CASSPPGLSRDRIYEQYF. The DNA of the CDR3 is TGTGCCAGCTCACCCCCAGGGTTGTCACGGGACAGAATCTACGAGCAGTACTTC.

The V gene is TRBV2, the J gene TRBJ2-7; 9 bases fit TRBD1. Germline CDR1 reads SNHLY; CDR2 reads FYNNEI. The CDR3 runs to 17 residues. The V segment lost 7 bases and the J segment 0 bases; nucleotides outside the gene matches: 13. In DNA, the CDR3 is TGTGCCAGCAATCTAAACACCGGGACAGGGAGCTCCTACGAGCAGTACTTC. It yields the protein CASNLNTGTGSSYEQYF.

The J gene is TRBJ1-5, the V gene TRBV2; the D gene is possibly TRBD1 (5 bases). From germline, CDR1 is SNHLY and CDR2 FYNNEI. CDR3 length: 15 residues. Between the trimmed V and J ends, which lost 3 bases and 4 bases, there was a span of 13 bases. In DNA, the CDR3 is TGTGCCAGCAGTGAGGGGGGGACGCTAAATCAGCCCCAGCATTTT. Translated: CASSEGGTLNQPQHF.

This chain joins TRBV28 and TRBJ1-1; a possible D gene is TRBD1 (5 bases). V gave up 6 bases and J gave up 4 bases, with 18 bases separating them. Germline V CDR1 and CDR2: MDHEN, SYDVKM. The CDR3 contains 15 residues. This CDR3 is CASSAGGAGSTEAFF. The CDR3, as DNA: TGTGCCAGCAGCGCAGGCGGGGCAGGGAGCACTGAAGCTTTCTTT.

V and J are TRBV6-6 and TRBJ1-5; a weak D match, TRBD1 (5 bases). The germline V and J ends were trimmed by 8 bases and 1 base, with 12 bases remaining between them. Germline V gene sequence: CDR1 MNHNY, CDR2 SVGAGI (reference sequence). The CDR3 covers 14 residues. The CDR3 DNA sequence: TGTGCCAGCGCCCCCGCAGGGAGCAATCAGCCCCAGCATTTT. Translated: CASAPAGSNQPQHF.

The V gene is TRBV10-3, the J gene TRBJ2-3; TRBD2 is a possible D gene (5 bases). Trimming stripped 3 bases from V and 4 bases from J, with 11 bases between. There are 14 residues in the CDR3. Germline V gene data show CDR1 as ENHRY and CDR2 as SYGVKD. The CDR3 spells CAISESEVADTQYF. CDR3 sequence (DNA): TGTGCCATCAGTGAATCGGAGGTCGCAGATACGCAGTATTTT.

V and J are TRBV7-9 and TRBJ2-1, with a weak D call TRBD2 (5 bases). The germline V gene encodes CDR1 SEHNR and CDR2 FQNEAQ (reference sequence). The V end lost 5 bases, the J end lost 9 bases, and 11 bases lay between the germline ends. The CDR3 length is 12 residues. CDR3 nucleotides: TGTGCCAGCAGCCTCGCCCGGGGTGAGCAGTTCTTC. Translation gives CASSLARGEQFF.

This chain links TRBV30 with TRBJ2-3; D uncertain. The CDR3 length is 15 residues. V was clipped by 1 base and J by 0 bases, with 11 bases between them. CDR1 and CDR2 from the germline V gene are GTSNPN and SVGIG (reference sequence). CDR3 DNA: TGTGCCTGGAGTGAGGGTGGCTCCAGCACAGATACGCAGTATTTT. As protein: CAWSEGGSSTDTQYF.

The count of this clone is one. The rearrangement joins TRBV27 to TRBJ1-2; weak D call: TRBD1 (6 bases). Trimming took 6 bases from V and 5 from J, leaving 25 bases between them. From germline, CDR1 is MNHEY and CDR2 SMNVEV (reference sequence). This CDR3 is 17 amino acids long. The CDR3 DNA reads TGTGCCAGCAGCCTATTCCCATCCGCGGCAGGGGATTATGGCTACACCTTC. Translated: CASSLFPSAAGDYGYTF.

This rearrangement joins TRBV4-1 to TRBJ2-1; 8 bases line up with TRBD2. This CDR3 spans 20 amino acids. The V gene end was trimmed by 1 base and the J gene end by 0 bases; junction bases not matched to a gene: 14. Germline assignment: CDR1 MGHRA and CDR2 YSYEKL. CDR3 DNA: TGCGCCAGCAGCCAAGTAAGCATAACGGGGGGGTCCAGCTCCTACAATGAGCAGTTCTTC. Amino acid sequence: CASSQVSITGGSSSYNEQFF.

The chain joins TRBV5-1 to TRBJ1-5; no definite D call. Germline CDR1 and CDR2: SGHRS and YFSETQ. There are 13 residues in the CDR3. Trimming left V 4 bases short and J 5 bases short, with 10 bases between. Written as DNA, the CDR3 is TGCGCCAGCAGCCTAGGACCCGATCAGCCCCAGCATTTT. Amino acids: CASSLGPDQPQHF.